This section outlines one T cell receptor beta chain sequence together with its context. The junction shows a germline mismatch at one end, possibly a read error. The data originate from a study of blood T cell repertoires in COVID-19. In the study overall: Nucleic acid was either cDNA or gDNA, and it came from T cells, B-cell-depleted T cells, or PBMCs.

Libraries were prepared by immunoSEQ multiplex PCR; TCRdb keeps only in-frame clonotypes and omits some of them. This sample has about 320,000 clones, with under 90% found just once. The germline V gene encodes CDR1 SSHAT and CDR2 FNYEAQ (reference sequence). The CDR3 has 14 amino acids. Clinical history reported by participants formed the basis on which cohorts were assigned. For recovered donors of Cohort 3, there were two negative PCRs, clearance, or symptom resolution. The specimen was PBMCs or T cells enriched from blood (not recorded which). The TCR sequence derives from a man in his sixties who had recovered from COVID-19. This sequence joins TRBV7-7 and TRBJ1-4; D is unresolved. CDR3 DNA sequence: TGTGCTAGCAGCTTAGGATTCGGGAATGAAAAACTGTTTTTT. Translated, it gives CASSLGFGNEKLFF.